This TCR beta chain was sequenced for a study of regulatory T cells in long-lasting Graves disease (dated by TCRdb to about 2021). About the investigation overall: Newly diagnosed Graves' disease patients had taken antithyroid drugs for less than 3 months. The study was conducted in China and was registered as a clinical trial. Persistent Graves' disease patients were compared with newly diagnosed Graves' disease patients by peripheral blood TCR sequencing and RNA sequencing. A total of 35 or so samples were covered by TCR sequencing, comprising approximately 13 persistent and 20 or so newly diagnosed Graves' disease patients.

The library was produced with multiplex PCR. Sequencing used an Illumina HiSeq 4000. iRepertoire HTBI primers and Arm-PCR amplification of CDR3 regions were used to construct TCR beta libraries. Before sequencing, the PCR products went through gel purification. In the authors' own workflow: Gene usage analysis of CDR3 amino acid clonotypes relied on the roughly 60 TRBV and more than twelve TRBJ segments identified across samples. Filtered high-quality paired reads were merged into contigs using COPE and FqMerger. BLAST was used to align contigs to IMGT TRBV, TRBD and TRBJ reference genes, with CDR3 defined following IMGT. Any clonotype with a frequency above 0.1% was classified as a highly expanded clone. Shannon entropy was used to measure repertoire diversity, and the Gini coefficient was used to measure V-J evenness. Public clonotypes were defined as clonotypes shared by more than one individual. TCRdb trimmed public reads at Q25 via fastp, called clones via MiXCR and kept in-frame beta chains. Rows with a matching CDR3 protein are joined into one entry that keeps the most common DNA and genes. The V and J calls were determined by TCRdb, not by the authors. The sample table holds about 500,000 distinct CDR3 sequences, of which 9.5% to 15% were seen once. The ten largest clones represent approximately 9.6% of the sample.

Overall study outcomes, separate from this receptor: Only the TCR beta chain was sequenced and analyzed. Patients with persistent disease shared more public clonotypes (approximately 2,500) than newly diagnosed patients did (around 980). Peripheral blood alone was examined, since thyroid tissue, which constituted the primary lesion, could not be accessed. Persistent Graves' disease patients showed lower TCR Shannon entropy and fewer highly expanded clones than newly diagnosed patients, suggesting clonal expansion. Preferential use of TRBV28, TRBJ1-2 and TRBJ2-5 was observed in persistent disease, whereas TRBV20-1 and TRBJ2-1 were favored in newly diagnosed disease. As a limitation, the authors acknowledged that the small sample size may reduce accuracy.

This clonotype was detected many times. Its antigen remains unidentified. Base-call qualities are not available, and no considerably larger clone is one nucleotide away. This sample's time point label indicates: newly diagnosed GD, antithyroid drugs for less than 3 months. For both TCR sequencing and RNA sequencing, RNA was extracted from PBMCs in TRIzol. The diagnosis of Graves' disease was made according to American Thyroid Association guidelines. Patients for the study were recruited at an endocrinology department in Xi'an, China. Each patient gave 7 to 9.5 milliliters of peripheral blood, collected in an EDTA anticoagulant tube. Ficoll Paque Plus density gradient separation was used to isolate PBMCs, and no further T cell sorting was performed. An Agilent 2100 Bioanalyzer and agarose gel were used to assess RNA quality, and a NanoDrop 2000 was used to measure RNA concentration. V is clipped by 0 bases and J by 8 bases, and the sequence between their germline boundaries is 7 bases long. CDR1 and CDR2, looked up from the germline V gene, are MNHEY and SVGAGI. The CDR3 numbers 12 residues from cysteine through phenylalanine. This entry keeps only the CDR3 DNA: 36 bases, framed from base 1.

The same data also contributed to another study, on T cells in Graves' hyperthyroidism and ophthalmopathy. The second publication reports: A patient counted as having stable Graves' hyperthyroidism if no progression to ophthalmopathy occurred over 18 months of follow-up. Hyperthyroidism patients were newly diagnosed, with disease duration under 2 months, and aged 18 to 65 years. Any patient with an uncontrolled infection, another autoimmune disease, pregnancy or lactation was excluded. Clinical symptoms, serum thyroxine and TRAb, thyroid ultrasound, and orbital computed tomography formed the basis for the diagnoses. A first-round RT-PCR of the TCR CDR3 used the HTBI primer set with the Qiagen OneStep RT-PCR kit. Blood samples also contained most of the expanded thyroid clonotypes (frequency above 0.001), which suggests that blood repertoires may reflect thyroid immune responses. Ophthalmopathy was separated from stable hyperthyroidism by a 13 V-J signature model, with about 86% sensitivity and just over 81% specificity obtained in cross-validation and 80%/75% obtained in testing. In validation, progression to ophthalmopathy was predicted by the model with 65% to 71% sensitivity and 72.22% specificity, a median of roughly 6.4 months before onset. To identify distinguishing TCR V-J signatures, a discovery cohort of around 100 patients was used, comprising 40 to 45 with Graves' ophthalmopathy and some 60 with stable Graves' hyperthyroidism. Prospective prediction of ophthalmopathy was tested in an independent validation cohort of approximately 19 hyperthyroidism patients and 15 to 17 patients who later progressed to ophthalmopathy. The roughly 91 discovery patients were randomly divided into training and test sets at a 7:3 ratio. In addition, the study compared T-cell repertoires in thyroid tissue and in blood from six Graves' hyperthyroidism patients. After sampling, hyperthyroidism patients received methimazole starting at 30 mg daily, and ophthalmopathy patients received high-dose intravenous methylprednisolone. Libraries were constructed in a second round of multiplex PCR, after which size selection and purification were carried out. Sequencing of the libraries was done on an Illumina HiSeq2000 using paired-end 100 bp reads. Raw data were processed with SOAPnuke, discarding reads with adapters, uncalled bases, mean Phred below 15, or no exact constant-primer or identifier match. High-quality paired reads were merged with COPE v1.2.5, and unique nucleotide sequences were defined as clonotypes. MiTCR v1.1 was used to align clonotypes to the IMGT TRBV, TRBD and TRBJ reference segments. The analysis was restricted to V-J combinations with a frequency above 0.0001, which together covered about 99% of the repertoires. The TCS score was defined as the ratio of F50 (clonal expansion) to E x V (chaos), calculated using BLOSUM62-based TCRdist between CDR3 peptides within each V-J. Welch's t-statistics and random forest reduced roughly 530 V-J features to about 13, which were used in a naive Bayes classifier (R e1071). Sample size was not statistically predetermined, and blinding of investigators to group allocation was not performed. According to the paper, TCR Vbeta CDR3 sequencing was carried out on about 140 peripheral blood samples, which came from 40 to 45 ophthalmopathy, 70 to 80 hyperthyroidism and 17 progressor patients.

The sequencing used peripheral blood mononuclear cells (PBMCs), collected at new diagnosis, from a patient treated with antithyroid drugs. This TCR was recovered from a young woman with Graves disease. Donor details come from another sample of the same person, matched by shared clones. The chain is assembled from TRBV6-5 and TRBJ1-2, with no D gene named confidently. This receptor carries the CDR3 CASSYSVLGYTF. The bases read TGTGCCAGCAGTTACTCAGTGCTGGGCTACACCTTC.